This is a list of T cell receptor beta chains from one sample in a study of cytomegalovirus exposure and HLA in healthy donors. Only in-frame clones appear in the TCRdb table, and some are missing; sequencing was by immunoSEQ multiplex PCR. The sample shows about 190,000 clones, 80% of them seen only once. The sample was PBMCs. The receptors here all came from a boy under 18 in good health and CMV-seronegative. The CDR3 runs from the conserved cysteine through the conserved F or W. Fields, in order: V gene, D gene, clone size, J gene, CDR3 DNA, CDR3 protein. D genes are given only for firm matches. Expanded clones are given a class, and other clones once, few, many or no size at all.

TRBV6-6	TRBD2	-	TRBJ2-7	TGTGCCAGCACCTTGGGGGGGAGCTCCTACGAGCAGTACTTC	CASTLGGSSYEQYF
TRBV30	TRBD1	-	TRBJ1-1	TGTGCCTGGAATCCGCAAGGGGGCGCCTGGGACACTGAAGCTTTCTTT	CAWNPQGGAWDTEAFF
TRBV5-3	-	-	TRBJ2-6	TGTGCCAGAAGCTTGGTGGGGCTACCCTCTGGGGCCAACGTCCTGACTTTC	CARSLVGLPSGANVLTF
TRBV9	TRBD2	few	TRBJ2-3	TGTGCCAGCAGCTTCAGCGGGGGCACAGATACGCAGTATTTT	CASSFSGGTDTQYF
TRBV10-3	-	once	TRBJ2-5	TGTGCCATCAGTGAGCGCGGGGTAGTCGGAGAGACCCAGTACTTC	CAISERGVVGETQYF
TRBV5-1	TRBD2	once	TRBJ2-3	TGCGCCAGCAGCTTGGCCTATCGGGCTAGCGGGAGAATAGATACGCAGTATTTT	CASSLAYRASGRIDTQYF
TRBV30	-	-	TRBJ1-5	TGTGCCTGGAGTGGAGGGAGTAATAGCAATCAGCCCCAGCATTTT	CAWSGGSNSNQPQHF
TRBV7-2	TRBD2	-	TRBJ2-1	TGTGCCAGCACCCGCCGGACTAGCGGTTTTTTACAATCCTACAATGAGCAGTTCTTC	CASTRRTSGFLQSYNEQFF
TRBV30	-	-	TRBJ1-1	TGTGCCTGGAGTAGGCGGAAGAACACTGAAGCTTTCTTT	CAWSRRKNTEAFF
TRBV19	TRBD1	-	TRBJ2-7	TGTGCCAGTAGTATAATTGGGCAGACAGGGGCAGGCTACGAGCAGTACTTC	CASSIIGQTGAGYEQYF
TRBV11-2	TRBD1	-	TRBJ2-5	TGTGCCAGCAGCTTAGATAGAGCGACAGGGGGGTACCAAGAGACCCAGTACTTC	CASSLDRATGGYQETQYF
TRBV19	TRBD2	-	TRBJ2-2	TGTGCCAGTAGTATAGATTATGGTAGCGGGAGCTCCGGGGAGCTGTTTTTT	CASSIDYGSGSSGELFF
TRBV7-3	TRBD2	-	TRBJ2-1	TGTGCCAGCAGCTTAATCGACTGGGGGACTAGCGGGAGCATTAATGAGCAGTTCTTC	CASSLIDWGTSGSINEQFF
TRBV29-1	-	-	TRBJ1-2	TGCAGCGTTGAAGAACAGAGTGCGACCTATAGAGCCTTC	CSVEEQSATYRAF
TRBV6-1	TRBD1	-	TRBJ1-2	TGTGCCAGCAGTGAAGGGACAGGGTACTATGGCTACACCTTC	CASSEGTGYYGYTF
TRBV20-1	-	-	TRBJ1-2	TGCAGTGCCCCCCCGAGGGATGGCTACACCTTC	CSAPPRDGYTF
TRBV4-1	TRBD2	-	TRBJ2-7	TGCGCCAGCAGCCAAGAGGGATTAGCGGGAGACGAGCAGTACTTC	CASSQEGLAGDEQYF
TRBV10-3	-	-	TRBJ1-3	TGTGCCATCAGTAGGACTGGGCCCCTCTCTGGAAACACCATATATTTT	CAISRTGPLSGNTIYF
TRBV7-8	-	-	TRBJ1-4	TGTGCCAGCAGCCTTGACAGTGCAACTAATGAAAAACTGTTTTTT	CASSLDSATNEKLFF
TRBV5-1	TRBD1	-	TRBJ2-7	TGCGCCAGCAGCCTAAGGGGGCGCGAGCCCTACGAGCAGTACTTC	CASSLRGREPYEQYF